A selection of T cell receptor beta chains follows, all from one sample in a study of T cell repertoires and HLA-DP antigens. Their recognized antigens are unknown. Assay used: immunoSEQ multiplex PCR; TCRdb lists only in-frame clones, some missing. The sample contains over 60,000 clones, 80% of which appear only once. Sequenced sample: CD4+ T cells from PBMCs. The receptors stem from a man aged 55 to 70 in good health and CMV-seronegative. Each CDR3 is given with its conserved first and last residue. Each record gives: clone size, V gene, D gene, J gene, CDR3 protein, CDR3 DNA. The D gene is left open where the match is weak. The listing skips clone size in some rows; elsewhere it reads once, few, many or a size class.

>.|TRBV5-6|TRBD1|TRBJ2-7
CASSTGTEYSYEQYF
TGTGCCAGCAGCACCGGGACAGAGTACTCCTACGAGCAGTACTTC
>.|TRBV4-2|.|TRBJ1-6
CASSPVRQANSPLHF
TGTGCCAGCAGCCCGGTACGACAGGCGAATTCACCCCTCCACTTT
>.|TRBV11-3|TRBD1|TRBJ2-1
CASSLGQASYNEQFF
TGTGCCAGCAGCCTGGGACAGGCCTCCTACAATGAGCAGTTCTTC
>.|TRBV9|.|TRBJ2-5
CASSEDYGTAKETQYF
TGTGCCAGCAGCGAGGACTACGGGACAGCGAAAGAGACCCAGTACTTC
>.|TRBV5-1|.|TRBJ1-1
CASSVEDLDTEAFF
TGCGCCAGCAGCGTGGAAGACCTTGACACTGAAGCTTTCTTT
>.|TRBV19|.|TRBJ1-1
CASSQGRDTEAFF
TGTGCCAGTAGTCAAGGGAGGGACACTGAAGCTTTCTTT
>.|TRBV10-2|.|TRBJ2-1
CASSESEAGLQFF
TGCGCCAGCAGTGAGTCGGAGGCGGGCCTACAGTTCTTC
>.|TRBV27|.|TRBJ1-2
CASSFMQGHGYTF
TGTGCCAGCAGTTTTATGCAGGGGCATGGCTACACCTTC
>.|TRBV7-7|TRBD2|TRBJ2-5
CASSLGSSGPEETQYF
TGTGCCAGCAGCTTAGGGAGTAGCGGGCCCGAAGAGACCCAGTACTTC
>.|TRBV9|.|TRBJ1-5
CASSVATGENQPQHF
TGTGCCAGCAGCGTAGCTACGGGAGAGAATCAGCCCCAGCATTTT
>.|TRBV2|.|TRBJ2-7
CASTLTPPPSYEQYF
TGTGCCAGCACCTTGACCCCTCCCCCCTCCTACGAGCAGTACTTC
>few|TRBV30|TRBD1|TRBJ2-1
CAGQGQGAYNEQFF
TGTGCCGGACAAGGACAGGGGGCTTACAATGAGCAGTTCTTC
>.|TRBV6-6|.|TRBJ1-2
CASKQGIGYTF
TGTGCCAGCAAGCAGGGTATAGGCTACACCTTC
>few|TRBV2|.|TRBJ2-5
CASSERETQYF
TGTGCCAGCAGTGAAAGGGAGACCCAGTACTTC
>.|TRBV6-6|.|TRBJ2-6
CAIGFPGTGANVLTF
TGTGCCATCGGCTTCCCGGGAACTGGGGCCAACGTCCTGACTTTC
>.|TRBV18|.|TRBJ2-5
CASSPNRETQYF
TGTGCCAGCTCACCTAACCGAGAGACCCAGTACTTC
>.|TRBV4-3|.|TRBJ1-5
CASSQDLQGYQPQHF
TGCGCCAGCAGCCAAGATCTTCAAGGTTATCAGCCCCAGCATTTT
>.|TRBV6-5|.|TRBJ1-5
CASSYDQGSGQPQHF
TGTGCCAGCAGTTATGATCAGGGCAGCGGCCAGCCCCAGCATTTT
>once|TRBV5-4|TRBD1|TRBJ1-1
CASKSDRARRNTEAFF
TGTGCCAGCAAGTCGGACAGGGCCCGGAGAAACACTGAAGCTTTCTTT
>.|TRBV10-1|TRBD2|TRBJ2-2
CASTTSGIANTGELFF
TGCGCCAGCACCACTAGCGGGATCGCGAACACCGGGGAGCTGTTTTTT
>once|TRBV14|.|TRBJ1-2
CASSQELGGVNYGYTF
TGTGCCAGCAGCCAAGAGCTGGGGGGAGTCAACTATGGCTACACCTTC
>few|TRBV7-2|TRBD2|TRBJ2-1
CASSGHIAGGYNEQFF
TGTGCCAGCAGCGGGCACATTGCGGGGGGTTACAATGAGCAGTTCTTC
>few|TRBV4-2|.|TRBJ2-2
CASSQDGWAGELFF
TGTGCCAGCAGCCAAGATGGCTGGGCCGGGGAGCTGTTTTTT
>.|TRBV6-1|.|TRBJ1-5
CASSEGGGGQPQHF
TGTGCCAGCAGTGAAGGGGGGGGCGGTCAGCCCCAGCATTTT
>.|TRBV28|TRBD1|TRBJ1-3
CASGGGAGNTIYF
TGTGCCAGCGGAGGGGGCGCTGGAAACACCATATATTTT